The clone carrying this T cell receptor beta chain was observed at least ten times. What it binds is not known. Using unique molecular identifiers, the investigators prepared the TCRbeta library. One entry per CDR3 protein, called by TCRdb with MiXCR from the PCR reads. The table has approximately 630,000 distinct CDR3 sequences, around 13% seen once. The data were taken from a study of T-cell reconstitution after alpha-beta-depleted transplantation in children. Overall study results and limits: Reportedly, only several hundred clones from non-depleted graft cells drove alpha-beta T-cell counts at about two months. T-cell numbers and diversity one year post-transplant derived largely from freshly generated T cells.

Per germline, CDR1 LGHNA and CDR2 YNFKEQ. The CDR3 spans 15 residues. V lost 6 bases and J lost 1, with 13 bases in between. The rearrangement links TRBV4-2 to TRBJ2-1; maybe TRBD2 (5 bases). The receptor was isolated from a girl aged 2 to 9 with congenital amegakaryocytic thrombocytopenia, due to receive a stem cell transplant. The sequences come from PBMCs, collected before TCRalphabeta/CD19-depleted stem cell transplant. In DNA form, the CDR3 reads TGTGCCAGCAGTCAAATAGCGACTTCCTACAATGAGCAGTTCTTC. Its translation is CASSQIATSYNEQFF.